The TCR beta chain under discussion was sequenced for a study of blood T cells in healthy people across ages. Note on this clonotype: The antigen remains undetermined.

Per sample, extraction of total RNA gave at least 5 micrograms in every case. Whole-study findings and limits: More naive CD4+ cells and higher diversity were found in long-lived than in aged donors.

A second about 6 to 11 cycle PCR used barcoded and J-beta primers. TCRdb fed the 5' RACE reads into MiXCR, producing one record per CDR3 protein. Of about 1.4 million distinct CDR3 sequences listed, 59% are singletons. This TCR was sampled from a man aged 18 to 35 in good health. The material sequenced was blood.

This chain's CDR3 is CATRRSGTGDEKLFF. The CDR3 bases are TGTGCCACCAGGCGCTCCGGGACAGGGGATGAAAAACTGTTTTTT. V and J are TRBV10-3 and TRBJ1-4, with 10 bases fitting TRBD1. J was trimmed by 6 bases and V by 10 bases; bases with no gene match: 11. Germline V CDR1 and CDR2: ENHRY, SYGVKD. This CDR3 comprises 15 residues.